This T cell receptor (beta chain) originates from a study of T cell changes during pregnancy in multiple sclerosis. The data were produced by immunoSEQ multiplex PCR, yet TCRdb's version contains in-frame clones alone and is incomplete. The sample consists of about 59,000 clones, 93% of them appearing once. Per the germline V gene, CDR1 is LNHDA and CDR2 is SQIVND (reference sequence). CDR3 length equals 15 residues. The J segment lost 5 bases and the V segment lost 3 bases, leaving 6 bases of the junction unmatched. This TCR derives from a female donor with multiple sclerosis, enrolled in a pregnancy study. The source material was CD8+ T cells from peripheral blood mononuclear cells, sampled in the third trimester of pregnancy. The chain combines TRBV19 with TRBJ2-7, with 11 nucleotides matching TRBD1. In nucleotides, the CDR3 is TGTGCCAGTAGTATTGGGGACAGGGGGATCGACGAGCAGTACTTC. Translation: CASSIGDRGIDEQYF.